These T cell receptor beta chains were read from a single sample in a study of T cell changes during pregnancy in multiple sclerosis. Libraries were prepared by immunoSEQ multiplex PCR; TCRdb keeps only in-frame clonotypes and omits some of them. The table lists tens of thousands of clones, over 85% of them singletons. The starting material was peripheral blood, obtained in the second trimester of pregnancy. Receptors originate from a female donor with multiple sclerosis, enrolled in a pregnancy study. Each CDR3 is given with its conserved first and last residue. The D gene is left open where the match is weak.

J,V,D,CDR3
TRBJ2-3,TRBV5-6,NA,CASGRRGSTDTQYF
TRBJ2-4,TRBV7-2,TRBD2,CASSSLAGLAKNIQYF
TRBJ1-1,TRBV30,NA,CAWRQGETFF
TRBJ2-7,TRBV27,TRBD1,CASSLLGDRAYEQYF
TRBJ1-4,TRBV10-3,NA,CAISRDSNEKLFF
TRBJ1-4,TRBV27,NA,CASRPDRITNEKLFF
TRBJ2-5,TRBV18,TRBD1,CASSPPLQGAGLETQYF
TRBJ2-3,TRBV6-5,NA,CASSNTDTQYF
TRBJ2-7,TRBV7-2,TRBD1,CASSPRQGGYEQYF
TRBJ2-6,TRBV27,TRBD1,CASSFHLNRGPSGANVLTF
TRBJ1-2,TRBV6-5,TRBD1,CASSYRTGAGYGYTF
TRBJ2-2,TRBV27,TRBD2,CASSLRTSGRAGTGELFF
TRBJ1-6,TRBV18,NA,CASSPLSGSVPEEKGSYSPLHF
TRBJ2-2,TRBV4-2,TRBD2,CASSFWTSGTGELFF
TRBJ1-1,TRBV5-1,TRBD1,CASSLRIQGAGLNTEAFF
TRBJ1-1,TRBV28,NA,CASSLAVRDPEAFF